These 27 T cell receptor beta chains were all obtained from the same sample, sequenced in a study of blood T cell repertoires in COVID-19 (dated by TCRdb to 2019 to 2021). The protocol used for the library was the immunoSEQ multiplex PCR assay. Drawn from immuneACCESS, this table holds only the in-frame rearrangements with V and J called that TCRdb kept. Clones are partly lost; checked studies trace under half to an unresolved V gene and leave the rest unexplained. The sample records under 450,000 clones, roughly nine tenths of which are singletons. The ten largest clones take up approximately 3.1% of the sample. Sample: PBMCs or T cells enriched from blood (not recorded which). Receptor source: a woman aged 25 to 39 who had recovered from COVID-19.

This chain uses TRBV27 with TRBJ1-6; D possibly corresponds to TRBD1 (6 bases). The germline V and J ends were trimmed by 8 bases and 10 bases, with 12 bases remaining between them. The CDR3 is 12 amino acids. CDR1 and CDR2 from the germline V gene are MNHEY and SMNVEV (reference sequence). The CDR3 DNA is TGTGCCAGCGGAGGTACAGGGTCACCCCTCCACTTT. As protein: CASGGTGSPLHF.

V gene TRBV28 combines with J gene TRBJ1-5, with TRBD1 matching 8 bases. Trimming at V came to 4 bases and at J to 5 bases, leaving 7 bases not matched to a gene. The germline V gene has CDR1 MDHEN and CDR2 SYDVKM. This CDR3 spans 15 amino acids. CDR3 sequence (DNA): TGTGCCAGCAGTTGGCGACAGGGGATTGATCAGCCCCAGCATTTT. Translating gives CASSWRQGIDQPQHF.

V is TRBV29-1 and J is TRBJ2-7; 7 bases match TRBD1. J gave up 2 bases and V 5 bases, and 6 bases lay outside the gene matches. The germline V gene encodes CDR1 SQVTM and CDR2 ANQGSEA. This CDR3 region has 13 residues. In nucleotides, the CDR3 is TGCAGCGTTTCTGGGGGACAGACCTACGAGCAGTACTTC. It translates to CSVSGGQTYEQYF.

CDR3 region: CASSSLGRERDSPLHF. The CDR3 nucleotides are TGTGCCAGCAGCTCTCTGGGCAGGGAAAGGGATTCACCCCTCCACTTT. This rearrangement joins TRBV5-5 to TRBJ1-6, with D possibly matching TRBD1 (5 bases). Trimming took off 3 bases at V and 8 bases at J, with 18 bases between the two ends. The CDR3 sequence is 16 residues long. Germline CDR1 is SGHKS and CDR2 is YYEKEE (reference sequence).

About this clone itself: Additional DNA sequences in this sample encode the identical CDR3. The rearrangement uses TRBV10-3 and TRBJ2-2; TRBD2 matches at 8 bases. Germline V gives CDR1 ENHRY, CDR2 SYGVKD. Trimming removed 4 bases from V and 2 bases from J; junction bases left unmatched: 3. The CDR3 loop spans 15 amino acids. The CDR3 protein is CAISVSGTNTGELFF. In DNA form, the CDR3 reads TGTGCCATCAGTGTTAGCGGGACCAACACCGGGGAGCTGTTTTTT.

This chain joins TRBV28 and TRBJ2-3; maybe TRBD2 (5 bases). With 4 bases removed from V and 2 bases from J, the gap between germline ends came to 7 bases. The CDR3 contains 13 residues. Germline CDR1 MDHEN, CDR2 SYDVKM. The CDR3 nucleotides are TGTGCCAGCAGTTCCGGGGACACAGATACGCAGTATTTT. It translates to CASSSGDTDTQYF.

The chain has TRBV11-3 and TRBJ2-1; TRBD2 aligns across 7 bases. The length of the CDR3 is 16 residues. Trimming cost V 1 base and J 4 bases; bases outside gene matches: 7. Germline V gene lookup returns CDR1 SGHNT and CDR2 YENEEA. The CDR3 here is CASSLGASGGYNEQFF. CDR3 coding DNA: TGTGCCAGCAGCTTAGGGGCTAGCGGTGGGTACAATGAGCAGTTCTTC.

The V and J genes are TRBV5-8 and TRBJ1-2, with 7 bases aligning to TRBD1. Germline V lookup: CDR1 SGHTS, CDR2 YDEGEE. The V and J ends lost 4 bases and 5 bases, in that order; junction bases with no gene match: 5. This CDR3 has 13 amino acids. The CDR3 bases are TGTGCCAGCAGCCCACAGGGGAATTATGGCTACACCTTC. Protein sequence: CASSPQGNYGYTF. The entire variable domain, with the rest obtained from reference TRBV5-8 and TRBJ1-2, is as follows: EAGVTQSPTHLIKTRGQQATLRCSPISGHTSVYWYQQALGLGLQFLLWYDEGEERNRGNFPPRFSGRQFPNYSSELNVNALELEDSALYLCASSPQGNYGYTFGSGTRLTVV.

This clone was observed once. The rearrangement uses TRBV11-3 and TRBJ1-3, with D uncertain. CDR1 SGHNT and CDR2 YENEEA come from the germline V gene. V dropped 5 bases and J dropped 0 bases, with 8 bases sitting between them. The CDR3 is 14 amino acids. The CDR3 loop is CASSNSHSGNTIYF. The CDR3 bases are TGTGCCAGCAGCAACAGCCACTCTGGAAACACCATATATTTT.

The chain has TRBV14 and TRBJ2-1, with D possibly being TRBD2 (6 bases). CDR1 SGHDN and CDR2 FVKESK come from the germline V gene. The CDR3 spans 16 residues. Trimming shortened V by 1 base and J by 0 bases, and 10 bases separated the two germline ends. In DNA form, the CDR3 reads TGTGCCAGCAGCCAAGGACGGGGGAGCTCCTACAATGAGCAGTTCTTC. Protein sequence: CASSQGRGSSYNEQFF.

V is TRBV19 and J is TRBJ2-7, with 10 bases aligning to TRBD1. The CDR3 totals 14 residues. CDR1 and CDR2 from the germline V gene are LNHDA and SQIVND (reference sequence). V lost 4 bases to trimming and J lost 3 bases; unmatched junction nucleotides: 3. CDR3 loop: CASSKGQGFYEQYF. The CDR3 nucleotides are TGTGCCAGTAGTAAGGGACAGGGGTTCTACGAGCAGTACTTC. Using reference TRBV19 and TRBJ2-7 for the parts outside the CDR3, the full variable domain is DGGITQSPKYLFRKEGQNVTLSCEQNLNHDAMYWYRQDPGQGLRLIYYSQIVNDFQKGDIAEGYSVSREKKESFPLTVTSAQKNPTAFYLCASSKGQGFYEQYFGPGTRLTVT.

The CDR3 DNA follows: TGTGCCAGCAGTGGGGGTCAGGGGGCTGTCAATCAGCCCCAGCATTTT. This translates into CASSGGQGAVNQPQHF. The V and J genes are TRBV2 and TRBJ1-5; 8 bases match TRBD1. CDR1 and CDR2 from the germline V gene are SNHLY and FYNNEI. CDR3 length equals 16 residues. J was trimmed by 3 bases and V by 4 bases; bases with no gene match: 8.

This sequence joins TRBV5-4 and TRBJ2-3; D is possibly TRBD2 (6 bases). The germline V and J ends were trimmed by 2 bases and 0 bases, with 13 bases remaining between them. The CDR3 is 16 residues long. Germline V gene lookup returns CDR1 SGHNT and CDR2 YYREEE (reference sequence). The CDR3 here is CASSLRETTSTDTQYF. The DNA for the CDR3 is TGTGCCAGCAGCTTACGGGAGACTACTAGCACAGATACGCAGTATTTT.

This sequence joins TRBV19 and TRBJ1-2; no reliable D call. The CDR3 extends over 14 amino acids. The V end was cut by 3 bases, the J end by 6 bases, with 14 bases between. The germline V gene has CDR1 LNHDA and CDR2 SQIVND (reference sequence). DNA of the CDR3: TGTGCCAGTAGTATTCACGGGGAGTATCATGGCTACACCTTC. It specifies CASSIHGEYHGYTF.

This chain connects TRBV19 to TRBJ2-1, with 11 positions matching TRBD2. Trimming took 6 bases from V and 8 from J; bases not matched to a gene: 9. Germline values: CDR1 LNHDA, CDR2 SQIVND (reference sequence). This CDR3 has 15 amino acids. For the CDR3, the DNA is TGTGCCAGTAGCGCGAGAGTAGCGGGAGGGTATGAGCAGTTCTTC. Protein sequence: CASSARVAGGYEQFF.

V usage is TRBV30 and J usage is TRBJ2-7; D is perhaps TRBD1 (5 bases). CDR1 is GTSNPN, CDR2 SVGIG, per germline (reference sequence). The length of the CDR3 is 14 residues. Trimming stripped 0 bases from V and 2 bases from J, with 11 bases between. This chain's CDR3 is CAWSVPGFTYEQYF. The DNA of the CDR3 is TGTGCCTGGAGTGTACCAGGGTTTACCTACGAGCAGTACTTC.

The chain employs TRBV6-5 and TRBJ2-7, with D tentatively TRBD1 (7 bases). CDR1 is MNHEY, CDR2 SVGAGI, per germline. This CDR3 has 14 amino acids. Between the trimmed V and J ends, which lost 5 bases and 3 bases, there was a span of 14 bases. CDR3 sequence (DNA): TGTGCCAGCAGTCCCAGGGGGGCCTACTACGAGCAGTACTTC. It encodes CASSPRGAYYEQYF.

In DNA, the CDR3 is TGTGCCAGCAGCTTCACTCCCCCCACCAACTATGGCTACACCTTC. It codes for CASSFTPPTNYGYTF. The V call is TRBV6-5, the J call TRBJ1-2; no definite D call. Germline CDR1 MNHEY, CDR2 SVGAGI. This CDR3 is built from 15 residues. V was trimmed by 6 bases and J by 2 bases, leaving 16 bases between them.

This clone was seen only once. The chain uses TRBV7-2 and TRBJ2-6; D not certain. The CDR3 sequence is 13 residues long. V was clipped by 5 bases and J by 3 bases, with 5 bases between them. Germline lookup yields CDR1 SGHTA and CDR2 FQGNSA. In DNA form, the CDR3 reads TGTGCCAGCAGCGCCAGTGGGGCCAACGTCCTGACTTTC. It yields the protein CASSASGANVLTF.

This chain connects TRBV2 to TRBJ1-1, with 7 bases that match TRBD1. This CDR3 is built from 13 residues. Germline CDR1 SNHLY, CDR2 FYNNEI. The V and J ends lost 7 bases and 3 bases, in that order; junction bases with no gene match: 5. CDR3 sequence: CASMTQGDTEAFF. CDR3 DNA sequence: TGTGCCAGCATGACTCAGGGGGACACTGAAGCTTTCTTT.

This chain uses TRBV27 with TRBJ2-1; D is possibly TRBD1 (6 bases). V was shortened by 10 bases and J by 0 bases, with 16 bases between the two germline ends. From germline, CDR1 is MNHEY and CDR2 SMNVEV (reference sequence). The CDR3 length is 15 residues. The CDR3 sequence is CATVYLGGSYNEQFF. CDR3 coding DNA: TGTGCCACAGTTTATTTAGGGGGCTCCTACAATGAGCAGTTCTTC.

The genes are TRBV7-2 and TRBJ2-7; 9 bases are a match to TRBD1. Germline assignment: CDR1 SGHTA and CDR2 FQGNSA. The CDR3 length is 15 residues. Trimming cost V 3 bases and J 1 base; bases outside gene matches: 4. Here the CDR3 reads CASSLRQGESYEQYF. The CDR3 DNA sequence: TGTGCCAGCAGCTTGCGACAGGGGGAATCCTACGAGCAGTACTTC.

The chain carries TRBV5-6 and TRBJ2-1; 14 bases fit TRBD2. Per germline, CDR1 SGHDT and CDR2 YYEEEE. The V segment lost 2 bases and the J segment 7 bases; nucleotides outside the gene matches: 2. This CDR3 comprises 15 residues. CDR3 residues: CASSFGTSGRNEQFF. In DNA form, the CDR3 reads TGTGCCAGCAGCTTCGGGACTAGCGGGAGAAATGAGCAGTTCTTC.

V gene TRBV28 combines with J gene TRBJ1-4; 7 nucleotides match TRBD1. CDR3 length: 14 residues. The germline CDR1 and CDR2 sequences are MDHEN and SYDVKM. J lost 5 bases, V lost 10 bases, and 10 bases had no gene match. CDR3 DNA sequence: TGTGCCACCTTGGCGACAGGGCGGAATGAAAAACTGTTTTTT. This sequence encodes CATLATGRNEKLFF.

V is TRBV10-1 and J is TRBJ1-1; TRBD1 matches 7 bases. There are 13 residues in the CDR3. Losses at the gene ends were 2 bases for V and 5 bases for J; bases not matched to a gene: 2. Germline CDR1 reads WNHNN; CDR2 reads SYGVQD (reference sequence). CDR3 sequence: CASSEGQATEAFF. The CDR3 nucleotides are TGCGCCAGCAGTGAGGGACAGGCTACTGAAGCTTTCTTT.

CDR3 loop: CASMIAGAGTGELFF. In nucleotides, the CDR3 is TGTGCCAGCATGATAGCGGGCGCGGGCACCGGGGAGCTGTTTTTT. V usage is TRBV4-2 and J usage is TRBJ2-2; 7 nucleotides line up with TRBD2. This CDR3 contains 15 residues. Germline V gene lookup returns CDR1 LGHNA and CDR2 YNFKEQ. Losses at the gene ends were 7 bases for V and 4 bases for J; bases not matched to a gene: 9.

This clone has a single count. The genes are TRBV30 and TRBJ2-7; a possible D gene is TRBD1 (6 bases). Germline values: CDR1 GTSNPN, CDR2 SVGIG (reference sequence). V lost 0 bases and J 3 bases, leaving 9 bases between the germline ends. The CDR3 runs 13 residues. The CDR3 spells CAWSVHRVYEQYF. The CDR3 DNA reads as TGTGCCTGGAGTGTACACAGGGTCTACGAGCAGTACTTC.